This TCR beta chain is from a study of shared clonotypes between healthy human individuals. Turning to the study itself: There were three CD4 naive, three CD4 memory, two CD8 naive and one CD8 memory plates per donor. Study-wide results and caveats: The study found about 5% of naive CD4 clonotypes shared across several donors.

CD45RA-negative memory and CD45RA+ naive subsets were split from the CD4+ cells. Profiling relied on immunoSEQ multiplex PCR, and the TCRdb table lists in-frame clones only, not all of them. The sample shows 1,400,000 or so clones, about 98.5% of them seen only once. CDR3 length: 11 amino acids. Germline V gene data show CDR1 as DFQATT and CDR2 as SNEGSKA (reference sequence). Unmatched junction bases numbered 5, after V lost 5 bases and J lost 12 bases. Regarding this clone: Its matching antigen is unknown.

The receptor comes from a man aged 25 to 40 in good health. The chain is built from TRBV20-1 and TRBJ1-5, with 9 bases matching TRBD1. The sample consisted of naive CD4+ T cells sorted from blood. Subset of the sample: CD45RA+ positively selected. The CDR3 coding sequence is TGCAGTGCTTGGACAGGGGTCCTCCAGCATTTT. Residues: CSAWTGVLQHF.